The TCR beta chain described here comes from a study of T cell repertoires in cytomegalovirus infection. Overall study context: It can be stated that public TCR beta signatures indicated CMV infection as well as a matching HLA type. Whole-study results and caveats: The study found HLA-C-restricted CMV-specific TCR beta clonotypes dominating the ex vivo response. Summed public TCR beta family frequency identified CMV carriers bearing the relevant HLA.

Trimming left V 7 bases short and J 3 bases short, with 12 bases between. The CDR3 is made up of 13 amino acids. Concerning this clonotype itself: No antigen is known for it.

TCRdb reanalysed the reads using MiXCR and keeps one entry per CDR3 protein. The repertoire includes fewer than 400,000 distinct CDR3 sequences, 15% to 20% of them detected once, and around 8.6% sits in the top ten. Sequencing input: PBMCs. The receptor was isolated from a human donor in good health (CMV status not recorded). Some clones in this sample may be carry-over from other donors' samples. This chain links TRBV12-3 or TRBV12-4 with TRBJ2-5; D call uncertain. For the CDR3, the DNA is TGTGCCAGCACTAATTCAAACAAAGAGACCCAGTACTTC. Translating it yields CASTNSNKETQYF.